Listed here are 5 T cell receptor beta chains from one sample, sequenced in a study of control samples from healthy donors and cancer patients. Assay used: immunoSEQ multiplex PCR; TCRdb lists only in-frame clones, some missing. This table has about 120,000 clones, approximately 90% appearing once. Sequences were obtained from blood. These receptors were collected from a man aged 25-45 years in good health.

This clone was seen just once. J is TRBJ1-1 and V is TRBV7-8; D remains unclear. This CDR3 is built from 14 residues. Germline V CDR1 and CDR2: SGHVS, FQNEAQ. V was pared by 3 bases and J by 1 base, with 9 bases between. This chain's CDR3 is CASSLGRSNTEAFF. DNA for the CDR3: TGTGCCAGCAGCTTGGGTCGGTCGAACACTGAAGCTTTCTTT. The full variable domain, with the rest looked up from reference TRBV7-8 and TRBJ1-1, is GAGVSQSPRYKVAKRGQDVALRCDPISGHVSLFWYQQALGQGPEFLTYFQNEAQLDKSGLPSDRFFAERPEGSVSTLKIQRTQQEDSAVYLCASSLGRSNTEAFFGQGTRLTVV.

The chain recombines TRBV10-2 with TRBJ1-2; D ambiguous. Per the germline V gene, CDR1 is WSHSY and CDR2 is SAAADI. This CDR3 is built from 13 residues. Trimming took 5 bases from V and 5 from J, leaving 12 bases between them. The CDR3 region is CASSRGYGYGYTF. Here the CDR3 DNA reads TGCGCCAGCAGTCGGGGATATGGGTATGGCTACACCTTC.

The V and J genes are TRBV18 and TRBJ2-2; D may match TRBD1 or TRBD2 (5 bases each). Trimming left V 6 bases short and J 5 bases short, with 10 bases between. Germline lookup yields CDR1 KGHSH and CDR2 LQKENI. The CDR3 has 13 amino acids. CDR3 DNA sequence: TGTGCCAGCTCCTCCGGGACGACCGGGGAGCTGTTTTTT. This gives the protein CASSSGTTGELFF.

The rearrangement links TRBV10-3 to TRBJ1-1; D might be TRBD1 (5 bases). CDR3 length: 17 residues. V shed 1 base and J shed 4 bases, with 19 bases lying between them. Per the germline V gene, CDR1 is ENHRY and CDR2 is SYGVKD. The CDR3, as DNA: TGTGCCATCAGTGAGTTCGCCCCGGGCAGGGATGGCACTGAAGCTTTCTTT. Residues: CAISEFAPGRDGTEAFF.

The chain uses TRBV5-6 and TRBJ2-1, with 11 bases fitting TRBD2. The trim removed 6 bases at V and 0 bases at J, leaving 11 bases unmatched. The CDR3 consists of 18 residues. Looked up from germline, CDR1 is SGHDT and CDR2 is YYEEEE. The CDR3 here is CASIPAGTSGFSYNEQFF. CDR3 DNA: TGTGCCAGCATCCCGGCCGGGACTAGCGGTTTCTCCTACAATGAGCAGTTCTTC.